This T cell receptor beta chain appears in the sequencing data of a study of cytomegalovirus exposure and HLA in healthy donors. Germline lookup yields CDR1 GTSNPN and CDR2 SVGIG (reference sequence). CDR3 length: 15 residues. After removal of 2 bases from V and 3 bases from J, the junction contained 9 bases not matched to a gene. Primers: 60 Vbeta forward and 13 Jbeta reverse. Repertoires were generated with immunoSEQ multiplex PCR, while TCRdb's copy carries only in-frame clones and drops some. The table includes approximately 140,000 clones, 60% to 85% detected once. There were likely unrecorded immune exposures, though donors were nominally healthy when sampled. The study, taken as a whole, reports: Most subjects had HLA-A and HLA-B alleles reportedly predicted accurately by TCR beta sequences. For presence/absence analyses, sequencing depth was assumed to be roughly uniform across donors.

Concerning this clone itself: Its target is unknown.

Sequenced sample: PBMCs. The V and J genes are TRBV30 and TRBJ1-1, with 7 bases lining up with TRBD1. This TCR was sampled from a man in his forties or fifties in good health and CMV-seropositive. The CDR3 here is CAWSSPGTAYTEAFF. CDR3 nucleotide sequence: TGTGCCTGGAGTTCCCCCGGGACAGCTTACACTGAAGCTTTCTTT.